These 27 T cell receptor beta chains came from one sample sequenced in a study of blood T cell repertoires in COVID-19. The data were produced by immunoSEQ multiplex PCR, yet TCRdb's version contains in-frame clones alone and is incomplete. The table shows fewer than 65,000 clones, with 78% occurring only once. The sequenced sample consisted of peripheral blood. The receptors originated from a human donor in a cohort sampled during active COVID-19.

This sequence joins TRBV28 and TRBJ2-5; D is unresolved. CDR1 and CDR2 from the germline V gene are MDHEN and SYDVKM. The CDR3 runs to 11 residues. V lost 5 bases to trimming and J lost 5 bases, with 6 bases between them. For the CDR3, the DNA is TGTGCCAGCAGTATCCCGGAGACCCAGTACTTC. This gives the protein CASSIPETQYF.

In DNA, the CDR3 is TGTGCCAGTAAACCCCCGACAGGAACCCTCTATGGCTACACCTTC. Amino acids: CASKPPTGTLYGYTF. The chain couples TRBV19 to TRBJ1-2, with D tentatively TRBD1 (6 bases). The CDR3 has 15 residues. Per the germline V gene, CDR1 is LNHDA and CDR2 is SQIVND (reference sequence). V was trimmed by 7 bases and J by 4 bases, leaving 19 bases between them. Full variable domain (remainder filled in from reference TRBV19 and TRBJ1-2): DGGITQSPKYLFRKEGQNVTLSCEQNLNHDAMYWYRQDPGQGLRLIYYSQIVNDFQKGDIAEGYSVSREKKESFPLTVTSAQKNPTAFYLCASKPPTGTLYGYTFGSGTRLTVV.

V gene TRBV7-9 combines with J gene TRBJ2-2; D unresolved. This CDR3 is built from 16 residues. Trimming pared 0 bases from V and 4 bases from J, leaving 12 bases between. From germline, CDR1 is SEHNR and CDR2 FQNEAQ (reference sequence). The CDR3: CASSLAAGYLTGELFF. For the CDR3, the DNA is TGTGCCAGCAGCTTAGCGGCAGGCTACCTCACCGGGGAGCTGTTTTTT.

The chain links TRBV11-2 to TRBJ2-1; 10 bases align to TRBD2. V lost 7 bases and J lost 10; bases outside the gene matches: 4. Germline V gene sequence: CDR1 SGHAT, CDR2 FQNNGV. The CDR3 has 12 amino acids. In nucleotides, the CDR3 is TGTGCCAGCACCAAGACTAGCGGGGAGCAGTTCTTC. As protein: CASTKTSGEQFF.

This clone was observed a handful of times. CDR3 sequence reads: CASSVGTTLEETQYF. CDR3 nucleotides: TGTGCCAGCAGCGTAGGGACAACCCTCGAAGAGACCCAGTACTTC. V usage is TRBV9 and J usage is TRBJ2-5; TRBD1 is a possible D gene (5 bases). The V gene lost 0 bases and the J gene lost 3 bases, with 12 bases spanning the gap. The CDR3 spans 15 residues. Germline V gene sequence: CDR1 SGDLS, CDR2 YYNGEE.

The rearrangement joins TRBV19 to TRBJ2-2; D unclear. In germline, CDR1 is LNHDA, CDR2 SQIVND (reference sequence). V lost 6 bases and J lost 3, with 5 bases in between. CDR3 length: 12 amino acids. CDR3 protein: CASSTHTGELFF. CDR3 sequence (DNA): TGTGCCAGTAGCACACACACCGGGGAGCTGTTTTTT.

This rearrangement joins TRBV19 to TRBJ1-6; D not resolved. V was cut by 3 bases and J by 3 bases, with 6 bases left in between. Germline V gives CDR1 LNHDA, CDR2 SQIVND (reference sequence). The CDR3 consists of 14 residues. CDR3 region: CASSIGDYNSPLHF. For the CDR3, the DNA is TGTGCCAGTAGTATCGGAGACTATAATTCACCCCTCCACTTT.

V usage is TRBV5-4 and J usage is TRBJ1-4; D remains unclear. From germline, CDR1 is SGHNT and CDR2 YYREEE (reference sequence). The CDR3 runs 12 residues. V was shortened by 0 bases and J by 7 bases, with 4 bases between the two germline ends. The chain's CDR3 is CASSLDSEKLFF. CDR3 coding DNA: TGTGCCAGCAGCTTGGACAGTGAAAAACTGTTTTTT.

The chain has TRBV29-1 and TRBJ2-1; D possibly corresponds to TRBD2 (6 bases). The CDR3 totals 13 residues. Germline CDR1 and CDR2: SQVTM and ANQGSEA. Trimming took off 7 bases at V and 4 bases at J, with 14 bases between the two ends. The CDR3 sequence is CSAKWTTYNEQFF. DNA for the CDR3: TGCAGCGCAAAATGGACTACTTACAATGAGCAGTTCTTC.

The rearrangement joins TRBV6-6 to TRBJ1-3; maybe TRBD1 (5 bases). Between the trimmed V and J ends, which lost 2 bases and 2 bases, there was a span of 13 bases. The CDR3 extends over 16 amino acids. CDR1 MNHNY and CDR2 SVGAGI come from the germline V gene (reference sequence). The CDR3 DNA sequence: TGTGCCAGCAGTTACACCGCAGGGATTGCTGGAAACACCATATATTTT. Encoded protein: CASSYTAGIAGNTIYF.

CDR3: CASSLEGIGYGYTF. The CDR3 DNA reads TGTGCCAGCAGCTTGGAGGGGATTGGCTATGGCTACACCTTC. This chain joins TRBV5-6 and TRBJ1-2, with D tentatively TRBD1 (5 bases). There are 14 residues in the CDR3. V lost 0 bases to trimming and J lost 4 bases, with 10 bases between them. Germline CDR1 is SGHDT and CDR2 is YYEEEE.

The CDR3 DNA is TGTGCCAGCCGTTTGGGTAGCCCAAATTCACCCCTCCACTTT. Translated, it gives CASRLGSPNSPLHF. This rearrangement joins TRBV5-4 to TRBJ1-6; D ambiguous. The germline CDR1 and CDR2 sequences are SGHNT and YYREEE (reference sequence). This CDR3 comprises 14 residues. Trimming left V 7 bases short and J 7 bases short, with 15 bases between.

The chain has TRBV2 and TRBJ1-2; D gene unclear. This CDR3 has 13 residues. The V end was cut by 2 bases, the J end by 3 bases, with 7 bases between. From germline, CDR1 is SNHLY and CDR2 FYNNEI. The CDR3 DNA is TGTGCCAGCAGTGAAAGTACATACTATGGCTACACCTTC. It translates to CASSESTYYGYTF.

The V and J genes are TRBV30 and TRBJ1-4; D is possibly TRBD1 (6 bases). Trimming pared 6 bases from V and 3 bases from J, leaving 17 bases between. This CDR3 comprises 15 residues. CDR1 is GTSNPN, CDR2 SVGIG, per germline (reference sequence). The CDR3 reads CACPRAGGSNEKLFF. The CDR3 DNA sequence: TGTGCCTGCCCCCGAGCGGGGGGCTCTAATGAAAAACTGTTTTTT.

DNA for the CDR3: TGTGCCAGCAGCGCGACAAATTACGAGCAGTACTTC. Its translation: CASSATNYEQYF. The V and J genes are TRBV6-2 or TRBV6-3 and TRBJ2-7; D call uncertain. This CDR3 has 12 residues. Germline lookup yields CDR1 MNHEY and CDR2 SVGEGT. Trimming removed 6 bases at V and 4 bases at J, with 10 bases between.

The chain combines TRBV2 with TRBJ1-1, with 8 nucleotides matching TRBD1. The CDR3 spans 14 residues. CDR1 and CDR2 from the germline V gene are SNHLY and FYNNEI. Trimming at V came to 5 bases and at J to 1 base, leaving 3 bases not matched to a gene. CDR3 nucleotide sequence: TGTGCCAGCAGTTTGGGACAGGAGAACACTGAAGCTTTCTTT. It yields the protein CASSLGQENTEAFF.

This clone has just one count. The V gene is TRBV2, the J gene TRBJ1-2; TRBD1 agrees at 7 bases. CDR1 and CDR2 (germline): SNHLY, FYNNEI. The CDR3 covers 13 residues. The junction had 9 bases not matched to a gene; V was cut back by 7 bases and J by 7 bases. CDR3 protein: CASTQGQRSGYTF. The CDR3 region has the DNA TGTGCCAGCACCCAGGGACAGAGGAGTGGCTACACCTTC.

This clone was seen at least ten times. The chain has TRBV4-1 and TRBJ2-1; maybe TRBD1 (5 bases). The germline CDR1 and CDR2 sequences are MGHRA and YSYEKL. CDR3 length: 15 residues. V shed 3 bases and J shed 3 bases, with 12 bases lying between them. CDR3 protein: CASSHTDSFYNEQFF. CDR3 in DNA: TGCGCCAGCAGCCACACCGACAGCTTCTACAATGAGCAGTTCTTC.

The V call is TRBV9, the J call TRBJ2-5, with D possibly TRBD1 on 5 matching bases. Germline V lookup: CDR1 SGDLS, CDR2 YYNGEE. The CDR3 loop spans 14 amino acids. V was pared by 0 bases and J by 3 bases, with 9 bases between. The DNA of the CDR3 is TGTGCCAGCAGCGTAGCTTCCAGGGAAGAGACCCAGTACTTC. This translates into CASSVASREETQYF.

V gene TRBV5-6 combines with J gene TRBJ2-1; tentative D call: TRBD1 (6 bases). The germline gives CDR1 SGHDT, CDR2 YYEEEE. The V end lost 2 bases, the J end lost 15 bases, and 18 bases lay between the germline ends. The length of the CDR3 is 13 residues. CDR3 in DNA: TGTGCCAGCAGCTTATTTATGGGGGCCCTGGGGTTCTTC. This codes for CASSLFMGALGFF.

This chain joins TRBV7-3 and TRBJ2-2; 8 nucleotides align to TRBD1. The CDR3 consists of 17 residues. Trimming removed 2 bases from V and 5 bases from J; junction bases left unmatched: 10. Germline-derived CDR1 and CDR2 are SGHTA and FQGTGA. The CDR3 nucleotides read TGTGCCAGCAGCTTAGGGCCAAGGACAGGGAAAACCGGGGAGCTGTTTTTT. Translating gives CASSLGPRTGKTGELFF. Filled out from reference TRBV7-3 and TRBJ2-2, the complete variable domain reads GAGVSQTPSNKVTEKGKYVELRCDPISGHTALYWYRQSLGQGPEFLIYFQGTGAADDSGLPNDRFFAVRPEGSVSTLKIQRTERGDSAVYLCASSLGPRTGKTGELFFGEGSRLTVL.

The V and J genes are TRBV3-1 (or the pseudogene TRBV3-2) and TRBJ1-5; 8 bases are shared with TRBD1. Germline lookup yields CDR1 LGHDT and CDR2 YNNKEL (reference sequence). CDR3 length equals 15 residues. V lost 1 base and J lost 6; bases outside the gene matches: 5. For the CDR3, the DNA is TGTGCCAGCAGCCAAGGGGCAGGGGGCGGTCAGCCCCAGCATTTT. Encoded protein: CASSQGAGGGQPQHF.

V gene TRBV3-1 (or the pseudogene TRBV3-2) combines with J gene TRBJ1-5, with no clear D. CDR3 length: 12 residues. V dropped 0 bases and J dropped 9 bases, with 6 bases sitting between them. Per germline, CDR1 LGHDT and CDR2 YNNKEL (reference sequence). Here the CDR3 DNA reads TGTGCCAGCAGCCAAGATTCCCGGCCCCAGCATTTT. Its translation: CASSQDSRPQHF.

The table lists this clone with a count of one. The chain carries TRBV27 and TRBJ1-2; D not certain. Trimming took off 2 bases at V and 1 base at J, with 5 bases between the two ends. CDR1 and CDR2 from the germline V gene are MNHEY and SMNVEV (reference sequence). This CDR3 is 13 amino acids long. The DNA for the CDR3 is TGTGCCAGCAGTTTAGCACTTAACTATGGCTACACCTTC. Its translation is CASSLALNYGYTF.

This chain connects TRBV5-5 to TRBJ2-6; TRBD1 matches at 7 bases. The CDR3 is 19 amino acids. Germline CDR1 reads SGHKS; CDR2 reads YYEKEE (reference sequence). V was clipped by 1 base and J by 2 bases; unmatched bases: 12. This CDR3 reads CASSLMDRFLNPGANVLTF. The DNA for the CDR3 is TGTGCCAGCAGCTTGATGGACAGGTTTCTTAATCCTGGGGCCAACGTCCTGACTTTC.

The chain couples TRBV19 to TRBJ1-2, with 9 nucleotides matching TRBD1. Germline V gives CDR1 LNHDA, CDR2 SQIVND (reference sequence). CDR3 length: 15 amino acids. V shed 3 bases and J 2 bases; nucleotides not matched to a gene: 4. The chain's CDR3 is CASSIGTGQNYGYTF. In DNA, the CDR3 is TGTGCCAGTAGTATTGGGACAGGGCAGAACTATGGCTACACCTTC.

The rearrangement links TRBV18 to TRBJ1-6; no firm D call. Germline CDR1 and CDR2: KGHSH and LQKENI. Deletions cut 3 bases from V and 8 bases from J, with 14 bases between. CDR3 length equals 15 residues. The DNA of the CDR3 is TGTGCCAGCTCACCCAACAGTGATACGGATTCACCCCTCCACTTT. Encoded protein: CASSPNSDTDSPLHF.